This T cell receptor (beta chain) originates from a study of blood T cell repertoires in COVID-19. The CDR3 covers 13 residues. V was pared by 1 base and J by 7 bases, with 10 bases between. Germline V gene sequence: CDR1 SGHVS, CDR2 FQNEAQ. Clones were sequenced by immunoSEQ multiplex PCR, and TCRdb holds only the in-frame ones, with some missing. The repertoire holds 65,000 or so clones, with more than 90% as singletons. This clonotype was obtained from a man aged 55 to 70 with acute or convalescent COVID-19. Sequencing was performed on peripheral blood. The J gene is TRBJ1-1, the V gene TRBV7-8; no clear D gene. The CDR3 loop is CASSLVSGNEAFF. In DNA form, the CDR3 reads TGTGCCAGCAGCTTAGTATCGGGGAATGAAGCTTTCTTT. Together with reference TRBV7-8 and TRBJ1-1, the CDR3 gives the full variable domain: GAGVSQSPRYKVAKRGQDVALRCDPISGHVSLFWYQQALGQGPEFLTYFQNEAQLDKSGLPSDRFFAERPEGSVSTLKIQRTQQEDSAVYLCASSLVSGNEAFFGQGTRLTVV.